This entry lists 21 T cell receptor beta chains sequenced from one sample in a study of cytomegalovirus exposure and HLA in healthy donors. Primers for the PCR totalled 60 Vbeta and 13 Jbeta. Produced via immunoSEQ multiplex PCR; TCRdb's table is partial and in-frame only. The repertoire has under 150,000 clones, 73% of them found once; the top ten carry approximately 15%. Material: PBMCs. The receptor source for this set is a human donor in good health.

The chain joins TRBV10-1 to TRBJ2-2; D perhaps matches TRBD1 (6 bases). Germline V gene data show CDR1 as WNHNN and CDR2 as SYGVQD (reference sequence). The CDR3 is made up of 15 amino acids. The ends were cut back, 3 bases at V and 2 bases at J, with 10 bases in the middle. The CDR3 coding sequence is TGCGCCAGCAGTGATCTGGGGGCAAACACCGGGGAGCTGTTTTTT. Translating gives CASSDLGANTGELFF.

In DNA form, the CDR3 reads TGCGCCAGCAGCCCGACGGCGGGTCGGGAGACCCAGTACTTC. Protein product: CASSPTAGRETQYF. The chain combines TRBV5-1 with TRBJ2-5; tentatively, D is TRBD2 (5 bases). V dropped 4 bases and J dropped 5 bases, with 15 bases sitting between them. The CDR3 spans 14 residues. Germline assignment: CDR1 SGHRS and CDR2 YFSETQ.

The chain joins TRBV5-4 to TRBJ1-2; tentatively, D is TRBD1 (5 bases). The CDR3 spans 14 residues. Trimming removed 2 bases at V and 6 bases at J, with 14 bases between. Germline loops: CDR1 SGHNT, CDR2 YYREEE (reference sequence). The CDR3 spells CASSLRGGGDGYTF. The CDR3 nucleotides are TGTGCCAGCAGCTTACGGGGAGGAGGGGATGGCTACACCTTC.

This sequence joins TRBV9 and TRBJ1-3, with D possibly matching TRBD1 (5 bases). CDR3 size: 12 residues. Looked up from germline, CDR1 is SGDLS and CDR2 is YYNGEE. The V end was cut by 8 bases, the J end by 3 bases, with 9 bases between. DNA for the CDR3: TGTGCCAGTGGAGGGGATGGAAACACCATATATTTT. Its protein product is CASGGDGNTIYF.

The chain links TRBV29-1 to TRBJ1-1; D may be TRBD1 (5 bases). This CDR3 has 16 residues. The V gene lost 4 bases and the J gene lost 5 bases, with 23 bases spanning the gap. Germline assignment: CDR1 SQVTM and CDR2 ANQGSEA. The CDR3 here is CSVVDRPGPSGTEAFF. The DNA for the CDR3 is TGCAGCGTTGTTGACAGACCAGGGCCATCAGGAACTGAAGCTTTCTTT.

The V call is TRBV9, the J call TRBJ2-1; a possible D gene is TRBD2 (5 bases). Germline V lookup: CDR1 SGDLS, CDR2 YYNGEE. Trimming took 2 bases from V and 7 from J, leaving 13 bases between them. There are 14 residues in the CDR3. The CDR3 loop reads CASSVTILGNEQFF. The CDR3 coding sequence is TGTGCCAGCAGCGTGACTATCCTGGGGAATGAGCAGTTCTTC.

The CDR3 DNA follows: TGCGCCAGCAGTGAGTCATCGGAGGTGGATACGCAGTATTTT. Its translation: CASSESSEVDTQYF. The chain is built from TRBV10-1 and TRBJ2-3, with a possible D match to TRBD2 (5 bases). V was trimmed by 0 bases and J by 6 bases, leaving 10 bases between them. The CDR3 consists of 14 residues. Per germline, CDR1 WNHNN and CDR2 SYGVQD (reference sequence).

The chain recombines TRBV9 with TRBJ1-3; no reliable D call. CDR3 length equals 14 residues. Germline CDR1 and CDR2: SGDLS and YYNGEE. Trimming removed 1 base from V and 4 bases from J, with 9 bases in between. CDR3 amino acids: CASSVSGAGNTIYF. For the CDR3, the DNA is TGTGCCAGCAGCGTATCGGGAGCCGGAAACACCATATATTTT.

CDR3 residues: CASRPTSGALTGELFF. For the CDR3, the DNA is TGTGCCAGCAGACCAACTAGCGGGGCTTTGACCGGGGAGCTGTTTTTT. V and J are TRBV2 and TRBJ2-2; 10 bases line up with TRBD2. The germline V gene has CDR1 SNHLY and CDR2 FYNNEI. V lost 6 bases to trimming and J lost 5 bases; unmatched junction nucleotides: 9. The CDR3 loop spans 16 amino acids.

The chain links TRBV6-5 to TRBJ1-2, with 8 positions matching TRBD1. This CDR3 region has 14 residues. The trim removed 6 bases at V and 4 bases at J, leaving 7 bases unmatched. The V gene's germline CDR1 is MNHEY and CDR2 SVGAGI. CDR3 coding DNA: TGTGCCAGCAGCCGCATGACAGGGGCCTATGGCTACACCTTC. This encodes CASSRMTGAYGYTF.

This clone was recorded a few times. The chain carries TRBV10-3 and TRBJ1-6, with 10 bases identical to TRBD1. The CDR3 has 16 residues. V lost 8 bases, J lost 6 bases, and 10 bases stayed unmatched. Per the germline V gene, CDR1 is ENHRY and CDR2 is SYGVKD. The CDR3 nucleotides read TGTGCCATCCGGTTGGGGGGGACAGGGGTTAATTCACCCCTCCACTTT. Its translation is CAIRLGGTGVNSPLHF.

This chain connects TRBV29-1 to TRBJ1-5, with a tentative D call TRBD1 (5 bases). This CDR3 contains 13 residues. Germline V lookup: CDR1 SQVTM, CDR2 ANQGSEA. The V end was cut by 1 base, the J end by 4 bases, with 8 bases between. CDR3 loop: CSVEVDTNQPQHF. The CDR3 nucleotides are TGCAGCGTTGAAGTGGACACAAATCAGCCCCAGCATTTT.

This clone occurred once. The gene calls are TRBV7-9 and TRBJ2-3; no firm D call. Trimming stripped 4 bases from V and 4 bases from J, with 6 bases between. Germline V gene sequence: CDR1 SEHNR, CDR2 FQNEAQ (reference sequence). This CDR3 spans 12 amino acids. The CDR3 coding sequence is TGTGCCAGCAGCTCGTCAGCAGATACGCAGTATTTT. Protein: CASSSSADTQYF.

The CDR3 sequence: CASSLATSGRTGELFF. The CDR3 region has the DNA TGCGCCAGCAGCTTGGCGACTAGCGGGAGAACCGGGGAGCTGTTTTTT. The V gene is TRBV5-1, the J gene TRBJ2-2; 12 bases are a match to TRBD2. CDR1 is SGHRS and CDR2 is YFSETQ in the germline V gene. V was clipped by 0 bases and J by 5 bases; unmatched bases: 2. CDR3 size: 16 residues.

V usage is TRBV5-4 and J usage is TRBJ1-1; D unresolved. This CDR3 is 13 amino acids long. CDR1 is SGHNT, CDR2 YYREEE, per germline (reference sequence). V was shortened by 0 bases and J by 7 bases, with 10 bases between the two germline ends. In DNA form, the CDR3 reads TGTGCCAGCAGCTTGGTTGTGGGGAGTGAAGCTTTCTTT. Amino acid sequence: CASSLVVGSEAFF. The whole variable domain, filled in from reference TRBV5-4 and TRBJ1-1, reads ETGVTQSPTHLIKTRGQQVTLRCSSQSGHNTVSWYQQALGQGPQFIFQYYREEENGRGNFPPRFSGLQFPNYSSELNVNALELDDSALYLCASSLVVGSEAFFGQGTRLTVV.

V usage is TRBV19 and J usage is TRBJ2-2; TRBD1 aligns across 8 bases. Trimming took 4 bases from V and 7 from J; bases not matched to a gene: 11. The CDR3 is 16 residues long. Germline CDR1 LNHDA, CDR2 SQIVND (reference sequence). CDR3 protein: CASSRATGALSGELFF. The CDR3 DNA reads TGTGCCAGTAGTAGGGCGACAGGGGCGCTTAGCGGGGAGCTGTTTTTT.

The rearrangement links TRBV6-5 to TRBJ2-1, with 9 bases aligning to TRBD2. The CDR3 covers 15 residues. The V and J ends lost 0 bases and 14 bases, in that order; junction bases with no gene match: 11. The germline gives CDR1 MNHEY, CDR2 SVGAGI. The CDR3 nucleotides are TGTGCCAGCAGTTACTCGATTGGGCTAGCGGGAATGGAGTTCTTC. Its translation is CASSYSIGLAGMEFF.

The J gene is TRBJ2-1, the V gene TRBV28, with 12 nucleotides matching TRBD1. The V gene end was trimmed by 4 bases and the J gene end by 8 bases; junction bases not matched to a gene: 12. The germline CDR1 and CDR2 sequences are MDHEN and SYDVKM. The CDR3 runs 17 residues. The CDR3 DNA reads TGTGCCAGCAGTTGGGGGGACAGGGGGCAAGGGGGGTATGAGCAGTTCTTC. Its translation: CASSWGDRGQGGYEQFF.

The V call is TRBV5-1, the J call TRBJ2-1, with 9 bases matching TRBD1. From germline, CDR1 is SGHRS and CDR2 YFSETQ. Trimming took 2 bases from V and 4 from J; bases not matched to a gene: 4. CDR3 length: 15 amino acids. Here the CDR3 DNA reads TGCGCCAGCAGCTTCCGGGACAGGGATTACAATGAGCAGTTCTTC. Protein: CASSFRDRDYNEQFF.

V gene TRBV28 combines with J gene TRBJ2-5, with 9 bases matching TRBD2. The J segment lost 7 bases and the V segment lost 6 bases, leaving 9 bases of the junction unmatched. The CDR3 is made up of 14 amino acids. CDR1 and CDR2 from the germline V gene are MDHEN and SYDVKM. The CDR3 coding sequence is TGTGCCAGCAGACAATTAGCGGGGGCTACGACCCAGTACTTC. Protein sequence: CASRQLAGATTQYF.

In nucleotides, the CDR3 is TGTGCCACCATTCCAAAACTAGGTTCCTACAATGAGCAGTTCTTC. Translated, it gives CATIPKLGSYNEQFF. This sequence joins TRBV19 and TRBJ2-1; D is possibly TRBD2 (5 bases). The CDR3 has 15 residues. Germline V CDR1 and CDR2: LNHDA, SQIVND (reference sequence). The V end was cut by 10 bases, the J end by 1 base, with 17 bases between. The full variable domain, rest sourced from reference TRBV19 and TRBJ2-1, is DGGITQSPKYLFRKEGQNVTLSCEQNLNHDAMYWYRQDPGQGLRLIYYSQIVNDFQKGDIAEGYSVSREKKESFPLTVTSAQKNPTAFYLCATIPKLGSYNEQFFGPGTRLTVL.